The next 20 T cell receptor beta chains were all read from a single sample in a study of Ad26.COV2.S vaccination and SARS-CoV-2 variants. Sequencing was performed with immunoSEQ multiplex PCR; in TCRdb, only in-frame clones are kept and a portion is missing. The sample lists around 250,000 clones; 87% were seen once. Documented treatment: 15 to 20 received Ad26.COV2.S at low or high dose, single or two shots; 5 received placebo; per-sample allocation not given. The samples date from day 63 after the first vaccine or placebo injection. Sequencing used peripheral blood, obtained in a trial of Ad26.COV2.S vaccine versus placebo. The receptors were sampled from a person between 18 and 60 years old who received the Ad26.COV2.S COVID-19 vaccine or a placebo.

The chain has TRBV5-6 and TRBJ2-1; no clear D. Trimming left V 1 base short and J 0 bases short, with 5 bases between. The CDR3 consists of 14 residues. Germline CDR1 is SGHDT and CDR2 is YYEEEE. The CDR3 spells CASSLWDSYNEQFF. CDR3 DNA: TGTGCCAGCAGCTTGTGGGACTCCTACAATGAGCAGTTCTTC.

The chain uses TRBV6-5 and TRBJ1-1; 7 positions match TRBD1. This CDR3 has 12 amino acids. Looked up from germline, CDR1 is MNHEY and CDR2 is SVGAGI. The junction had 0 bases not matched to a gene; V was cut back by 6 bases and J by 2 bases. The CDR3 sequence: CASRGGNTEAFF. The CDR3 bases are TGTGCCAGCAGAGGGGGCAACACTGAAGCTTTCTTT.

This sequence joins TRBV7-8 and TRBJ2-3; 9 positions match TRBD2. With 5 bases clipped from V and 2 bases from J, the junction kept 17 bases outside the gene matches. This CDR3 has 19 amino acids. Germline values: CDR1 SGHVS, CDR2 FQNEAQ. This CDR3 reads CASSPYSGSVGQDTDTQYF. Here the CDR3 DNA reads TGTGCCAGCAGCCCTTATAGCGGGAGTGTGGGGCAGGACACAGATACGCAGTATTTT.

The chain employs TRBV7-3 and TRBJ2-3, with TRBD2 identical over 12 bases. V dropped 5 bases and J dropped 4; count of bases not matched to a gene: 7. The germline V gene has CDR1 SGHTA and CDR2 FQGTGA. The CDR3 runs to 16 residues. In DNA form, the CDR3 reads TGTGCCAGCAGCCCGCTAGCGGGGGGGCCGGCAGATACGCAGTATTTT. It codes for CASSPLAGGPADTQYF. The full variable domain, with the rest looked up from reference TRBV7-3 and TRBJ2-3, is GAGVSQTPSNKVTEKGKYVELRCDPISGHTALYWYRQSLGQGPEFLIYFQGTGAADDSGLPNDRFFAVRPEGSVSTLKIQRTERGDSAVYLCASSPLAGGPADTQYFGPGTRLTVL.

The rearrangement joins TRBV10-3 to TRBJ2-5; no clear D gene. The CDR3 totals 16 residues. CDR1 and CDR2 from the germline V gene are ENHRY and SYGVKD. The V gene lost 6 bases and the J gene lost 4 bases, with 21 bases spanning the gap. The chain's CDR3 is CAIRATTGSNTETQYF. CDR3 in DNA: TGTGCCATCAGAGCTACGACTGGGTCGAACACAGAGACCCAGTACTTC.

This clone was recorded only once. CDR3 in DNA: TGTGCCAGCAGCTCGGACCCGCCTAGCGGGGGGTTCTACGAGCAGTACTTC. This encodes CASSSDPPSGGFYEQYF. The genes are TRBV7-6 and TRBJ2-7; TRBD2 matches 11 bases. The CDR3 is 17 amino acids. Germline V gene lookup returns CDR1 SGHVS and CDR2 FNYEAQ. Trimming at V came to 4 bases and at J to 3 bases, leaving 11 bases not matched to a gene.

V usage is TRBV19 and J usage is TRBJ2-5; 8 bases agree with TRBD1. Germline CDR1 LNHDA, CDR2 SQIVND (reference sequence). The CDR3 has 13 residues. Losses at the gene ends were 10 bases for V and 2 bases for J; bases not matched to a gene: 6. The CDR3 sequence is CATLRGLQETQYF. Here the CDR3 DNA reads TGTGCCACCCTCAGGGGGCTTCAAGAGACCCAGTACTTC.

This clone occurred once. The J gene is TRBJ2-7, the V gene TRBV6-2 or TRBV6-3; 9 bases align to TRBD1. Germline-derived CDR1 and CDR2 are MNHEY and SVGEGT. This CDR3 has 15 residues. The J segment lost 3 bases and the V segment lost 2 bases, leaving 5 bases of the junction unmatched. The CDR3 spells CASSYQGQGLYEQYF. CDR3 coding DNA: TGTGCCAGCAGTTACCAGGGACAGGGACTCTACGAGCAGTACTTC.

The rearrangement joins TRBV9 to TRBJ1-2; D is unclear. Germline V gives CDR1 SGDLS, CDR2 YYNGEE. Between the trimmed V and J ends, which lost 0 bases and 6 bases, there was a span of 12 bases. CDR3 length equals 14 residues. The CDR3 bases are TGTGCCAGCAGCGTAGCTTCTTATTCTGATGGCTACACCTTC. As protein: CASSVASYSDGYTF.

This chain uses TRBV12-5 with TRBJ2-3; 10 bases are a match to TRBD2. The CDR3 covers 14 residues. CDR1 and CDR2 from the germline V gene are LGHNT and FRNRAP. With V trimmed by 10 bases and J by 2 bases, 6 bases remained unmatched. The CDR3, as DNA: TGTGCTACATCAAGCGGGGGGGCCACAGATACGCAGTATTTT. Its protein is CATSSGGATDTQYF.

This chain joins TRBV4-2 and TRBJ2-5; 7 positions match TRBD1. This CDR3 has 15 amino acids. Germline CDR1 is LGHNA and CDR2 is YNFKEQ. The V and J ends lost 4 bases and 5 bases, in that order; junction bases with no gene match: 10. The CDR3 DNA reads as TGTGCCAGCAGCCCTCCCCAAGGGGGCCGGGAGACCCAGTACTTC. This gives the protein CASSPPQGGRETQYF.

This clone was detected once. CDR3 sequence (DNA): TGTGCCAGCAGCTTGTATTTAAGGCAAGAGACCCAGTACTTC. It codes for CASSLYLRQETQYF. The rearrangement joins TRBV11-2 to TRBJ2-5; no clear D gene. Trimming shortened V by 3 bases and J by 2 bases, and 10 bases separated the two germline ends. Per germline, CDR1 SGHAT and CDR2 FQNNGV. The CDR3 loop spans 14 amino acids.

The chain has TRBV10-3 and TRBJ2-5; TRBD1 agrees at 9 bases. The CDR3 runs to 16 residues. Germline values: CDR1 ENHRY, CDR2 SYGVKD. J gave up 5 bases and V 4 bases, and 11 bases lay outside the gene matches. Here the CDR3 DNA reads TGTGCCATCAGTGTTAACCGGGACAGGGTTTGGGAGACCCAGTACTTC. Protein: CAISVNRDRVWETQYF.

The V gene is TRBV6-4, the J gene TRBJ2-2; TRBD2 might be the D (6 bases). Germline V gene lookup returns CDR1 MRHNA and CDR2 SNTAGT. With 0 bases removed from V and 2 bases from J, the gap between germline ends came to 13 bases. The length of the CDR3 is 17 residues. As DNA, the CDR3 is TGTGCCAGCAGTGACTCGATCGGGGGAGGCAACACCGGGGAGCTGTTTTTT. Translation: CASSDSIGGGNTGELFF.

V usage is TRBV19 and J usage is TRBJ1-4; D is perhaps TRBD1 (5 bases). CDR3 length: 13 amino acids. Germline CDR1 reads LNHDA; CDR2 reads SQIVND (reference sequence). Trimming shortened V by 10 bases and J by 8 bases, and 17 bases separated the two germline ends. Written as DNA, the CDR3 is TGTGCCACCAGTACGGGGCCAGGGGAAAAACTGTTTTTT. It translates to CATSTGPGEKLFF.

The rearrangement links TRBV6-5 to TRBJ1-2, with a tentative D call TRBD1 (5 bases). This CDR3 region has 15 residues. Per germline, CDR1 MNHEY and CDR2 SVGAGI. Trimming pared 7 bases from V and 2 bases from J, leaving 17 bases between. The CDR3: CASNDIGTANYGYTF. Here the CDR3 DNA reads TGTGCCAGCAACGATATCGGGACCGCCAACTATGGCTACACCTTC.

This clone was recorded once. The chain links TRBV5-8 to TRBJ1-2; 9 nucleotides line up with TRBD1. The CDR3 runs to 13 residues. V shed 3 bases and J 8 bases; nucleotides not matched to a gene: 5. CDR1 is SGHTS and CDR2 is YDEGEE in the germline V gene. CDR3 sequence: CASSSQGAEGYTF. In nucleotides, the CDR3 is TGTGCCAGCAGCTCACAGGGGGCGGAGGGCTACACCTTC.

The chain carries TRBV7-9 and TRBJ2-7; D may be TRBD2 (5 bases). Germline values: CDR1 SEHNR, CDR2 FQNEAQ (reference sequence). Trimming pared 8 bases from V and 0 bases from J, leaving 14 bases between. This CDR3 comprises 14 residues. The CDR3 region is CASHSHTSSYEQYF. The DNA of the CDR3 is TGTGCCAGCCATAGTCACACTAGCTCCTACGAGCAGTACTTC.

The count of this clone is one. The chain is built from TRBV19 and TRBJ2-2; D may be TRBD1 (6 bases). Trimming took off 7 bases at V and 0 bases at J, with 12 bases between the two ends. This CDR3 spans 15 amino acids. Germline V lookup: CDR1 LNHDA, CDR2 SQIVND (reference sequence). CDR3 amino acids: CASKRGSSNTGELFF. The CDR3 bases are TGTGCCAGTAAGAGGGGGAGTTCGAACACCGGGGAGCTGTTTTTT.

The V and J genes are TRBV5-6 and TRBJ1-1, with 7 bases lining up with TRBD1. Germline V gene sequence: CDR1 SGHDT, CDR2 YYEEEE. The V segment lost 0 bases and the J segment 5 bases; nucleotides outside the gene matches: 4. The CDR3 runs 14 residues. CDR3 region: CASSLGQGATEAFF. The CDR3 nucleotides are TGTGCCAGCAGCTTGGGACAGGGAGCGACTGAAGCTTTCTTT.